Following are 21 T cell receptor beta chains from one sample sequenced in a study of blood T cells in healthy people across ages. Primers used in a second PCR of roughly 6 to 11 cycles were a sample-barcoded 5' primer and a J-beta primer mix. One entry per CDR3 protein results from TCRdb running MiXCR on the 5' RACE reads. The sample carries some 1.4 million distinct CDR3 sequences, 35% to 45% recorded once. Input material: blood. All receptors come from a woman aged 18-29 years in good health.

The chain is built from TRBV7-2 and TRBJ2-7; 8 bases map to TRBD2. There are 15 residues in the CDR3. Germline V gives CDR1 SGHTA, CDR2 FQGNSA. The ends lost 5 bases at V and 2 bases at J; junction bases unmatched: 8. The chain's CDR3 is CASSQFGAGAYEQYF. The CDR3, as DNA: TGTGCCAGCAGCCAATTTGGAGCGGGAGCCTACGAGCAGTACTTC.

The rearrangement links TRBV4-1 to TRBJ2-1; D call uncertain. The CDR3 contains 15 residues. V shed 6 bases and J shed 2 bases, with 14 bases lying between them. Per germline, CDR1 MGHRA and CDR2 YSYEKL. For the CDR3, the DNA is TGCGCCAGCAGACTCACAGCAAATACCTACAATGAGCAGTTCTTC. It yields the protein CASRLTANTYNEQFF.

The rearrangement joins TRBV7-9 to TRBJ1-1; D unclear. Germline CDR1 reads SEHNR; CDR2 reads FQNEAQ (reference sequence). V was shortened by 3 bases and J by 10 bases, with 9 bases between the two germline ends. CDR3 length: 11 residues. CDR3 coding DNA: TGTGCCAGCAGCTTTGGCTCGGGAGCTTTCTTT. Translated, it gives CASSFGSGAFF.

Note on this clonotype: A read error may account for a junction end that differs from germline. The chain employs TRBV5-1 and TRBJ2-1, with D possibly being TRBD1 (6 bases). The germline gives CDR1 SGHRS, CDR2 YFSETQ. The CDR3 is made up of 13 amino acids. The CDR3 DNA is TGCGCCAGCAGCTTAGGACAGTCCGTTGAGAAGTTCTTC. Its protein product is CASSLGQSVEKFF.

The gene calls are TRBV11-2 and TRBJ2-1; 11 bases line up with TRBD2. Germline CDR1 SGHAT, CDR2 FQNNGV. CDR3 length: 17 amino acids. The J segment lost 7 bases and the V segment lost 4 bases, leaving 12 bases of the junction unmatched. The CDR3 region has the DNA TGTGCCAGCAGCTGGTCGGCGAGTAGCGGGGGGGGGAATGAGCAGTTCTTC. As protein: CASSWSASSGGGNEQFF.

The chain links TRBV11-2 to TRBJ2-3; perhaps TRBD2 as D (5 bases). The V end lost 1 base, the J end lost 0 bases, and 11 bases lay between the germline ends. CDR3 length equals 16 residues. Germline assignment: CDR1 SGHAT and CDR2 FQNNGV. CDR3 region: CASSLVFRGSTDTQYF. In DNA, the CDR3 is TGTGCCAGCAGCTTAGTCTTCCGGGGTAGCACAGATACGCAGTATTTT.

The rearrangement uses TRBV7-2 and TRBJ2-7; 7 bases agree with TRBD2. V trimming: 6 bases; J trimming: 1 base; junction bases outside the gene matches: 6. The CDR3 has 14 amino acids. Germline V gives CDR1 SGHTA, CDR2 FQGNSA. In DNA, the CDR3 is TGTGCCAGCAGACGGCGGGAGCGGTCCTACGAGCAGTACTTC. Translation: CASRRRERSYEQYF.

The chain joins TRBV29-1 to TRBJ2-3; D is possibly TRBD2 (6 bases). Germline V gene sequence: CDR1 SQVTM, CDR2 ANQGSEA. V was clipped by 3 bases and J by 5 bases, with 24 bases between them. The CDR3 runs 17 residues. The CDR3 loop is CSVESPERGREKDTQYF. Here the CDR3 DNA reads TGCAGCGTTGAGTCGCCCGAGAGAGGGCGGGAAAAAGATACGCAGTATTTT.

The chain carries TRBV9 and TRBJ2-7; the match to TRBD2 covers 9 bases. The trim removed 10 bases at V and 7 bases at J, leaving 15 bases unmatched. CDR3 length: 14 residues. CDR1 is SGDLS, CDR2 YYNGEE, per germline. The CDR3 sequence: CAGSAGGPYNEQYF. DNA for the CDR3: TGTGCCGGATCAGCGGGGGGACCCTACAATGAGCAGTACTTC. The variable domain in full, with the rest retrieved from reference TRBV9 and TRBJ2-7, is DSGVTQTPKHLITATGQRVTLRCSPRSGDLSVYWYQQSLDQGLQFLIQYYNGEERAKGNILERFSAQQFPDLHSELNLSSLELGDSALYFCAGSAGGPYNEQYFGPGTRLTVT.

A few counts support this clonotype. This chain connects TRBV6-6 to TRBJ2-7, with D tentatively TRBD2 (7 bases). Trimming removed 7 bases at V and 3 bases at J, with 10 bases between. Germline lookup yields CDR1 MNHNY and CDR2 SVGAGI (reference sequence). The CDR3 contains 12 residues. The CDR3 sequence is CASNREGYEQYF. The CDR3 DNA is TGTGCCAGCAACAGGGAGGGCTACGAGCAGTACTTC.

The table lists this clonotype with a count of one. The chain combines TRBV19 with TRBJ2-5; 7 bases line up with TRBD2. The length of the CDR3 is 16 residues. J lost 2 bases, V lost 1 base, and 7 bases had no gene match. Germline V gene lookup returns CDR1 LNHDA and CDR2 SQIVND (reference sequence). CDR3 amino acids: CASSIAGAGPQETQYF. The DNA of the CDR3 is TGTGCCAGTAGTATAGCAGGAGCGGGACCGCAAGAGACCCAGTACTTC.

This clonotype has only a few counts. This sequence joins TRBV6-5 and TRBJ1-4; 9 nucleotides agree with TRBD1. Germline V CDR1 and CDR2: MNHEY, SVGAGI. The J segment lost 2 bases and the V segment lost 6 bases, leaving 7 bases of the junction unmatched. There are 16 residues in the CDR3. In nucleotides, the CDR3 is TGTGCCAGCAGGACAGGGGGGGAAATGACTAATGAAAAACTGTTTTTT. Residues: CASRTGGEMTNEKLFF.

Comment on this clonotype: The CDR3 end shows no conserved phenylalanine or tryptophan, and so a read error is likely. The V and J genes are TRBV15 and TRBJ2-3, with 10 bases identical to TRBD1. J was trimmed by 4 bases and V by 3 bases; bases with no gene match: 7. CDR3 length equals 16 residues. CDR1 is LNHNV and CDR2 is YYDKDF in the germline V gene (reference sequence). DNA of the CDR3: TGTGCCACCAGCAGTGCCGGGACAGGGGAGTCAGATACGCAGTATTTA. Amino acids: CATSSAGTGESDTQYL.

This clonotype was found a few times. The chain joins TRBV11-2 to TRBJ2-7, with 7 bases matching TRBD1. The DNA matches TRBJ2-5 better at its end, which makes the J call doubtful. This CDR3 has 17 residues. Germline loops: CDR1 SGHAT, CDR2 FQNNGV. CDR3 region: CASSYHPDRANMETQYF. CDR3 coding DNA: TGTGCCAGCAGCTACCATCCAGACAGGGCGAATATGGAGACCCAGTACTTC.

This clonotype was counted a few times. Written as DNA, the CDR3 is TGTGCCATCAAGCCTGACAGGGGCCGGGATACGCAGTATTTT. Protein product: CAIKPDRGRDTQYF. V gene TRBV10-3 combines with J gene TRBJ2-3; TRBD1 aligns across 8 bases. Germline-derived CDR1 and CDR2 are ENHRY and SYGVKD. This CDR3 spans 14 amino acids. With 7 bases clipped from V and 6 bases from J, the junction kept 9 bases outside the gene matches.

V usage is TRBV25-1 and J usage is TRBJ1-3; no definite D call. The CDR3 runs 13 residues. Trimming pared 3 bases from V and 2 bases from J, leaving 5 bases between. The germline V gene encodes CDR1 MGHDK and CDR2 SYGVNS. CDR3 DNA: TGTGCCAGCAGTGAGGCTGCTGGAAACACCATATATTTT. Encoded protein: CASSEAAGNTIYF.

This rearrangement joins TRBV20-1 to TRBJ2-1; D gene unclear. Germline CDR1 DFQATT, CDR2 SNEGSKA (reference sequence). This CDR3 is built from 11 residues. V gave up 6 bases and J gave up 4 bases, with 7 bases separating them. CDR3 bases: TGCAGTGCCACCCGTTACAATGAGCAGTTCTTC. This sequence encodes CSATRYNEQFF.

The chain joins TRBV6-6 to TRBJ2-3; a weak D match, TRBD2 (5 bases). The CDR3 runs to 16 residues. Germline V gives CDR1 MNHNY, CDR2 SVGAGI (reference sequence). Trimming left V 4 bases short and J 0 bases short, with 14 bases between. The CDR3 loop is CASSSRARGSTDTQYF. In nucleotides, the CDR3 is TGTGCCAGCAGTTCCCGGGCCCGCGGGAGCACAGATACGCAGTATTTT.

This clonotype turned up a few times. The V call is TRBV7-9, the J call TRBJ2-5, with TRBD2 matching over 9 bases. V shed 5 bases and J 2 bases; nucleotides not matched to a gene: 9. CDR1 and CDR2 (germline): SEHNR, FQNEAQ (reference sequence). The CDR3 has 16 residues. CDR3 nucleotides: TGTGCCAGCAGCCAACCTACTAGCGGGCATCAAGAGACCCAGTACTTC. This encodes CASSQPTSGHQETQYF.

The chain combines TRBV6-6 with TRBJ2-7; D perhaps matches TRBD2 (5 bases). The germline CDR1 and CDR2 sequences are MNHNY and SVGAGI (reference sequence). The CDR3 has 12 residues. Trimming took 6 bases from V and 7 from J, leaving 13 bases between them. Here the CDR3 DNA reads TGTGCCAGCAGGCCTTCTAGCCGTGAGCAGTACTTC. Translation gives CASRPSSREQYF.

This chain uses TRBV6-1 with TRBJ1-2; no firm D call. V was cut by 1 base and J by 5 bases, with 14 bases left in between. This CDR3 is built from 15 residues. Germline CDR1 is MNHNS and CDR2 is SASEGT. CDR3 DNA: TGTGCCAGCAGTGAAGGAGCCACCGCGGCTTATGGCTACACCTTC. Translated, it gives CASSEGATAAYGYTF.